Detailed here is one T cell receptor beta chain. Repertoires were generated with immunoSEQ multiplex PCR, while TCRdb's copy carries only in-frame clones and drops some. The data hold 85,000 to 90,000 clones, with approximately 95% observed a single time. This entry is derived from a study of T cell changes during pregnancy in multiple sclerosis. Trimming stripped 2 bases from V and 3 bases from J, with 14 bases between. This CDR3 is 15 amino acids long. Germline assignment: CDR1 MNHNS and CDR2 SASEGT. The sequence came from a female donor in good health, enrolled as a control in a pregnancy study. The chain recombines TRBV6-1 with TRBJ2-7; tentatively, D is TRBD2 (6 bases). Here the sequenced sample was peripheral blood, taken after pregnancy. Here the CDR3 reads CASSERAGSDYEQYF. The CDR3 coding sequence is TGTGCCAGCAGTGAAAGGGCGGGGAGCGACTACGAGCAGTACTTC.